The clone carrying this TCR beta chain was detected ten times or more. Its specificity is unknown. This sample was taken from a study of T-cell reconstitution after alpha-beta-depleted transplantation in children. Study-wide points: Surviving recipient T cells and intrathymic progenitors accounted for some patients' high TCRbeta diversity at day 60. Roughly two months post-transplant, alpha-beta T cells reportedly originated from several hundred graft clones that had expanded.

CDR3 length equals 15 residues. CDR1 and CDR2 (germline): MNHEY, SVGAGI. Germline trimming cut 2 bases from V and 4 bases from J; bases unmatched to any gene: 6. For TCRbeta, the library was prepared with unique molecular identifiers. TCRdb re-derived calls from the PCR reads in MiXCR, one entry per CDR3 protein. The data hold approximately 300,000 distinct CDR3 sequences, with around 10% observed a single time. V is TRBV6-5 and J is TRBJ1-2, with 8 bases matching TRBD1. The sequenced sample was peripheral blood, obtained 180 days after TCRalphabeta/CD19-depleted stem cell transplant. The origin of this receptor is a male patient between 2 and 9 years old who had a stem cell transplant for chronic granulomatous disease, so the T cells may come from the graft donor. The CDR3 spells CASSYRHRGGYGYTF. The CDR3 nucleotides read TGTGCCAGCAGTTACAGACACAGGGGGGGCTATGGCTACACCTTC.